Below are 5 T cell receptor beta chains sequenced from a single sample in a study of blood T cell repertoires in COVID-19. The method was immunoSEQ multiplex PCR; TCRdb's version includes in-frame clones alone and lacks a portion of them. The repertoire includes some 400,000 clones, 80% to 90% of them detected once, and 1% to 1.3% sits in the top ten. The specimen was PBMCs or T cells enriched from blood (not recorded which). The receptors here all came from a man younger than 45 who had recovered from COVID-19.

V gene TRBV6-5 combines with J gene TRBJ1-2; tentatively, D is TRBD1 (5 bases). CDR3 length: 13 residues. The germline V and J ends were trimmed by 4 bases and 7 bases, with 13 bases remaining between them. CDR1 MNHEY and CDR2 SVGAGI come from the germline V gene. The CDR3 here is CASSSGGRGGYTF. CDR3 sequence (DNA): TGTGCCAGCAGTTCGGGGGGTCGTGGTGGCTACACCTTC.

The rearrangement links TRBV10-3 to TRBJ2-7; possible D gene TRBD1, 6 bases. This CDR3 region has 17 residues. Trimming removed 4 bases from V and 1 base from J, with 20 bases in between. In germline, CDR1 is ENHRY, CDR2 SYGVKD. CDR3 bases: TGTGCCATCAGTGCCGAGACAGGATCGCCCAATTCCTACGAGCAGTACTTC. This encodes CAISAETGSPNSYEQYF.

CDR3 DNA sequence: TGTGCCACCAGTGACCGATCTAGCGGGAGTGTCAAAAACATTCAGTACTTC. Translated: CATSDRSSGSVKNIQYF. The rearrangement links TRBV24-1 to TRBJ2-4, with 10 bases that match TRBD2. Unmatched junction bases numbered 8, after V lost 4 bases and J lost 3 bases. The CDR3 sequence is 17 residues long. CDR1 is KGHDR, CDR2 SFDVKD, per germline.

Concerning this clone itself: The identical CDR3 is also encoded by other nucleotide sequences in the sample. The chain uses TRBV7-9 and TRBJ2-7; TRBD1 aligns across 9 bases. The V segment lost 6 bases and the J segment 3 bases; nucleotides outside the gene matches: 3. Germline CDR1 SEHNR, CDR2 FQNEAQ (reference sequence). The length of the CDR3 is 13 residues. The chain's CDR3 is CASSPGQGYEQYF. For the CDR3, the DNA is TGTGCCAGCAGTCCGGGACAGGGCTACGAGCAGTACTTC. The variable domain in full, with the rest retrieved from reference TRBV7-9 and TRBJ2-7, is DTGVSQNPRHKITKRGQNVTFRCDPISEHNRLYWYRQTLGQGPEFLTYFQNEAQLEKSRLLSDRFSAERPKGSFSTLEIQRTEQGDSAMYLCASSPGQGYEQYFGPGTRLTVT.

As DNA, the CDR3 is TGTGCCAGCAGCTTGTATAGTGGACAGGGGTTCGTAAACATTCAGTACTTC. Translating it yields CASSLYSGQGFVNIQYF. J is TRBJ2-4 and V is TRBV5-6; 9 nucleotides line up with TRBD1. Germline V gene sequence: CDR1 SGHDT, CDR2 YYEEEE. J was trimmed by 6 bases and V by 1 base; bases with no gene match: 11. The CDR3 consists of 17 residues.